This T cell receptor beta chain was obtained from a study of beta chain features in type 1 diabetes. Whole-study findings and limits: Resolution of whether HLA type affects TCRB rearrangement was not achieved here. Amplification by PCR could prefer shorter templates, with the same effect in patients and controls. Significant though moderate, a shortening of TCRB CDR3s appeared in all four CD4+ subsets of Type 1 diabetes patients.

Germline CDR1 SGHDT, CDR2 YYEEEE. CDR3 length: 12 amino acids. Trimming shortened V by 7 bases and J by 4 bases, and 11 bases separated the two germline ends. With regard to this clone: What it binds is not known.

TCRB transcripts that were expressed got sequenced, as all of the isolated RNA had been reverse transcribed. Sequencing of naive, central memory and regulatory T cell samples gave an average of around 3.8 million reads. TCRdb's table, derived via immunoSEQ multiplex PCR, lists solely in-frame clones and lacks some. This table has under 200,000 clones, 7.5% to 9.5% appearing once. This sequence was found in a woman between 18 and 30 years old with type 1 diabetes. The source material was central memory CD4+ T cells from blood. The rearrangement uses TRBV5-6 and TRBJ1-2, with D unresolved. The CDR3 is CASGPLVYGYTF. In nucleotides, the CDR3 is TGTGCCAGCGGGCCTCTCGTCTATGGCTACACCTTC.